The 11 T cell receptor beta chains below all came from one sample that was sequenced in a study of T cell responses to AZD1222 COVID-19 vaccine. Profiled with immunoSEQ multiplex PCR; TCRdb holds only in-frame clones, not every one. Among 150,000 or so clones listed, about 93% were seen once. This sample comprised peripheral blood, obtained on day 0 of AZD1222 vaccination. Source of these receptors: an adult in good health.

The chain couples TRBV5-4 to TRBJ2-1; 9 bases agree with TRBD1. The V and J ends lost 0 bases and 6 bases, in that order; junction bases with no gene match: 1. The CDR3 has 14 amino acids. CDR1 and CDR2 (germline): SGHNT, YYREEE (reference sequence). CDR3 in amino acids: CASSLGQGVNEQFF. CDR3 nucleotides: TGTGCCAGCAGCTTGGGACAGGGGGTCAATGAGCAGTTCTTC.

The chain has TRBV24-1 and TRBJ2-1, with TRBD1 matching over 8 bases. J gave up 1 base and V 3 bases, and 4 bases lay outside the gene matches. CDR1 is KGHDR and CDR2 is SFDVKD in the germline V gene. This CDR3 has 16 residues. The CDR3 DNA sequence: TGTGCCACCAGTGATACCCGACAGGGGTCCTACAATGAGCAGTTCTTC. The encoded protein is CATSDTRQGSYNEQFF.

This clone was seen a handful of times. Other nucleotide sequences in the sample specify the same CDR3. The chain carries TRBV2 and TRBJ2-7; possibly TRBD1 for D (5 bases). V was shortened by 5 bases and J by 4 bases, with 6 bases between the two germline ends. In germline, CDR1 is SNHLY, CDR2 FYNNEI. This CDR3 region has 11 residues. This CDR3 reads CASSRQYEQYF. The DNA for the CDR3 is TGTGCCAGCAGTCGACAGTACGAGCAGTACTTC.

CDR3 sequence reads: CASSEGGRGPETSYNEQFF. The CDR3 DNA reads as TGTGCCAGCAGTGAAGGGGGCAGGGGGCCCGAAACCTCCTACAATGAGCAGTTCTTC. The chain is built from TRBV2 and TRBJ2-1; 8 nucleotides line up with TRBD1. Germline CDR1 SNHLY, CDR2 FYNNEI. The CDR3 extends over 19 amino acids. Germline trimming cut 1 base from V and 0 bases from J; bases unmatched to any gene: 11.

This chain connects TRBV5-5 to TRBJ2-2, with 8 bases fitting TRBD2. CDR1 is SGHKS and CDR2 is YYEKEE in the germline V gene (reference sequence). The length of the CDR3 is 18 residues. V lost 1 base and J lost 5; bases outside the gene matches: 13. CDR3 DNA: TGTGCCAGCAGCTTGTTTGGGAAACTAGCGGAGCATACCGGGGAGCTGTTTTTT. It translates to CASSLFGKLAEHTGELFF.

The chain carries TRBV6-2 or TRBV6-3 and TRBJ2-7; TRBD2 matches 9 bases. The CDR3 consists of 16 residues. Germline V gives CDR1 MNHEY, CDR2 SVGEGT. The V gene end was trimmed by 4 bases and the J gene end by 0 bases; junction bases not matched to a gene: 7. In nucleotides, the CDR3 is TGTGCCAGCAGTTCACGCTCGACTAGCGGCTCCTACGAGCAGTACTTC. Protein: CASSSRSTSGSYEQYF.

The V call is TRBV3-1 (or the pseudogene TRBV3-2), the J call TRBJ2-6; 11 nucleotides match TRBD2. V lost 1 base and J lost 4; bases outside the gene matches: 12. The CDR3 loop spans 20 amino acids. Germline assignment: CDR1 LGHDT and CDR2 YNNKEL (reference sequence). The CDR3 DNA reads as TGTGCCAGCAGCCAAGGGGGGGAACTAGCGGGAGTTTTCGGGGCCAACGTCCTGACTTTC. Protein sequence: CASSQGGELAGVFGANVLTF.

The genes are TRBV5-6 and TRBJ1-2; D ambiguous. V was pared by 1 base and J by 2 bases, with 9 bases between. Germline V gene lookup returns CDR1 SGHDT and CDR2 YYEEEE. This CDR3 is built from 14 residues. The CDR3 region is CASSLYYRNYGYTF. CDR3 nucleotides: TGTGCCAGCAGCTTGTATTACAGAAACTATGGCTACACCTTC.

For the CDR3, the DNA is TGTGCCAGCAGTAGGGGGGCAAACACTGAAGCTTTCTTT. Protein: CASSRGANTEAFF. The V and J genes are TRBV6-5 and TRBJ1-1, with D tentatively TRBD1 (6 bases). Germline V gives CDR1 MNHEY, CDR2 SVGAGI. V shed 5 bases and J shed 2 bases, with 9 bases lying between them. CDR3 length: 13 residues.

The V call is TRBV6-5, the J call TRBJ2-3; 7 bases map to TRBD1. The V and J ends lost 8 bases and 4 bases, in that order; junction bases with no gene match: 12. The CDR3 extends over 15 amino acids. Germline CDR1 and CDR2: MNHEY and SVGAGI. CDR3 residues: CASHAGQEKPDTQYF. The DNA of the CDR3 is TGTGCCAGCCACGCCGGACAGGAGAAGCCAGATACGCAGTATTTT.

V and J are TRBV24-1 and TRBJ1-2; no clear D. V gave up 0 bases and J gave up 4 bases, with 5 bases separating them. The CDR3 has 13 residues. Per the germline V gene, CDR1 is KGHDR and CDR2 is SFDVKD. CDR3 bases: TGTGCCACCAGTGATTTGGAGTTCTATGGCTACACCTTC. It yields the protein CATSDLEFYGYTF.